Below, one T cell receptor beta chain is given with its context. The data were obtained in a study of blood T cell repertoires in COVID-19. Across the study: T cells, B-cell-depleted T cells, or PBMCs provided the cDNA or gDNA that served as material.

V was shortened by 7 bases and J by 4 bases, with 21 bases between the two germline ends. The CDR3 totals 16 residues. The germline CDR1 and CDR2 sequences are MNHNY and SVGAGI (reference sequence). Per the authors' pipeline: For nucleated cells, counts were estimated from reference gene primer amplification. Libraries were prepared by immunoSEQ multiplex PCR; TCRdb keeps only in-frame clonotypes and omits some of them. V, J and clone size reflect that table, while D and trimming were determined from the DNA. The repertoire consists of around 270,000 clones, with roughly 90% occurring once and the leading ten covering approximately 4%.

Sequences were obtained from peripheral blood. The clonotype comes from a man aged 55 to 70 who had recovered from COVID-19. The V gene is TRBV6-6, the J gene TRBJ2-3; tentatively, D is TRBD1 (5 bases). CDR3 amino acids: CASTEVTRQLSDTQYF. CDR3 in DNA: TGTGCCAGCACCGAGGTTACGAGACAGTTGTCAGATACGCAGTATTTT.